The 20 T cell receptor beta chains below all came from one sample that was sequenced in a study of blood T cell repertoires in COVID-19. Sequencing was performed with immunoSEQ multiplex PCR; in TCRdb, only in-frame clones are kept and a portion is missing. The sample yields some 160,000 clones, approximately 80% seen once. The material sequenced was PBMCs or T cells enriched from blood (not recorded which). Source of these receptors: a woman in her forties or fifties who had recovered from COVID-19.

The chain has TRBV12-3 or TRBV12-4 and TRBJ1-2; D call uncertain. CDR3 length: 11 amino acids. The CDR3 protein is CALAGRHGYTF. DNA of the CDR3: TGTGCTTTAGCCGGAAGGCATGGCTACACCTTC.

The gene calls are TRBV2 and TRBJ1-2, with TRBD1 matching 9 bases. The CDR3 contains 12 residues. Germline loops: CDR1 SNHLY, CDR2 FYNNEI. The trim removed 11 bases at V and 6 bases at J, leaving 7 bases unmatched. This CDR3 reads CAANRGPDGYTF. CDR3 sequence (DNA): TGTGCCGCCAACAGGGGGCCAGATGGCTACACCTTC.

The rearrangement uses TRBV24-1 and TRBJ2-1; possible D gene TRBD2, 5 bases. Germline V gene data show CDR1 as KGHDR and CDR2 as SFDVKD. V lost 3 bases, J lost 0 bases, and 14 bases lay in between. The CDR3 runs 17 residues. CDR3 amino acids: CATSDPSSRVSYNEQFF. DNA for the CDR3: TGTGCCACCAGTGATCCCTCTTCGCGGGTCTCCTACAATGAGCAGTTCTTC.

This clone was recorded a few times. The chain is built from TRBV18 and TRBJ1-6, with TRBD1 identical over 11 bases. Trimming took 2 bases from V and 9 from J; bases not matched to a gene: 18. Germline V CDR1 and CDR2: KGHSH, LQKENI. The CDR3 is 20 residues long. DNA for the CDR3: TGTGCCAGCTCACCAACCTCGGACAGGGGGCGCGTCCTGCAACGTTCACCCCTCCACTTT. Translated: CASSPTSDRGRVLQRSPLHF.

In nucleotides, the CDR3 is TGTGCCAGCACTCCCAGGAGACAGGGTTATTCCTACGAGCAGTACTTC. Protein product: CASTPRRQGYSYEQYF. J is TRBJ2-7 and V is TRBV2; 7 bases align to TRBD1. Per germline, CDR1 SNHLY and CDR2 FYNNEI. The CDR3 has 16 residues. With V trimmed by 7 bases and J by 1 base, 13 bases remained unmatched.

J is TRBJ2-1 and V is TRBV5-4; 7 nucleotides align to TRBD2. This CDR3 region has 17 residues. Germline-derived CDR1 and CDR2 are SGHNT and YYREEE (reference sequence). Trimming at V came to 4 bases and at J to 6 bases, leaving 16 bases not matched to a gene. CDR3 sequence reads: CASSGARLAGAGNEQFF. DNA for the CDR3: TGTGCCAGCAGCGGTGCTCGACTAGCAGGAGCTGGCAATGAGCAGTTCTTC.

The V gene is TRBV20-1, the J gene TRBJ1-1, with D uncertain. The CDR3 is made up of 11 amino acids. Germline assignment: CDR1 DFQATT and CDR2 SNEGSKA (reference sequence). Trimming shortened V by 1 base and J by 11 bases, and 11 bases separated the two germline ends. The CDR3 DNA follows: TGCAGTGCTAGAGGCCCAGAGCGGGCTTTCTTT. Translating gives CSARGPERAFF.

In DNA, the CDR3 is TGTGCCAGCAGCTTAGACCCCCAAAACACCATATATTTT. Amino acids: CASSLDPQNTIYF. The V call is TRBV11-3, the J call TRBJ1-3, with D hard to call. CDR3 size: 13 residues. Germline CDR1 SGHNT, CDR2 YENEEA. Trimming left V 0 bases short and J 6 bases short, with 6 bases between.

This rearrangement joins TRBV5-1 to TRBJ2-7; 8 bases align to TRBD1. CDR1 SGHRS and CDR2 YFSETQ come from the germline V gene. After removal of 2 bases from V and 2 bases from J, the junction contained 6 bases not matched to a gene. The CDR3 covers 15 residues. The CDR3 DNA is TGCGCCAGCAGCTTACCGGGACAGGATACCTACGAGCAGTACTTC. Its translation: CASSLPGQDTYEQYF.

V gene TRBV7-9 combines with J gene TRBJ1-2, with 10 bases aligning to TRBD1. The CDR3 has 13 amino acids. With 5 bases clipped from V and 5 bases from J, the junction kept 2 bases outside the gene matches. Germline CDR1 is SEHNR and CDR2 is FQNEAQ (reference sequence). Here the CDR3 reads CASSPGQGYGYTF. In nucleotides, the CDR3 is TGTGCCAGCAGCCCGGGACAGGGGTATGGCTACACCTTC.

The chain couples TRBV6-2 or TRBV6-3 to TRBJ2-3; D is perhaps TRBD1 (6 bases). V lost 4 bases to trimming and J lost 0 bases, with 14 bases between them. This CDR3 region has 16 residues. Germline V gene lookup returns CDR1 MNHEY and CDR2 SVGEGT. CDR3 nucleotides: TGTGCCAGCAGTTCGGACAGTAGCTATAGCACAGATACGCAGTATTTT. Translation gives CASSSDSSYSTDTQYF.

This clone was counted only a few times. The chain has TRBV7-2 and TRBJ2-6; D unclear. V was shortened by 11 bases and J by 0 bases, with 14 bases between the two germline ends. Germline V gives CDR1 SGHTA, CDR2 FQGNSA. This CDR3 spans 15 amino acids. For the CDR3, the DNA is TGTGCCCCTAGGCGCTTTAGCTCTGGGGCCAACGTCCTGACTTTC. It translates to CAPRRFSSGANVLTF. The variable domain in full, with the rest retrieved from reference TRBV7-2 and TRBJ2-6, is GAGVSQSPSNKVTEKGKDVELRCDPISGHTALYWYRQSLGQGLEFLIYFQGNSAPDKSGLPSDRFSAERTGGSVSTLTIQRTQQEDSAVYLCAPRRFSSGANVLTFGAGSRLTVL.

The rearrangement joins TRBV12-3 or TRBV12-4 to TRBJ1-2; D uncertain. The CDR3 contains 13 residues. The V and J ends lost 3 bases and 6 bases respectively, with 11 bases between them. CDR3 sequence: CASSFQWAHGYTF. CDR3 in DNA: TGTGCCAGCAGTTTTCAGTGGGCGCATGGCTACACCTTC.

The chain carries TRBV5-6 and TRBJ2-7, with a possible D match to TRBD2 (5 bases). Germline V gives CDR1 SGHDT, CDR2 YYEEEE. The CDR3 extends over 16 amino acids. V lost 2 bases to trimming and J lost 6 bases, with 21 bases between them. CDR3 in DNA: TGTGCCAGCAGCTTTTTGGGAGCGGCGGCCCCCAGCGAGCAGTACTTC. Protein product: CASSFLGAAAPSEQYF. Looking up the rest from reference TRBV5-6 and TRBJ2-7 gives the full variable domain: DAGVTQSPTHLIKTRGQQVTLRCSPKSGHDTVSWYQQALGQGPQFIFQYYEEEERQRGNFPDRFSGHQFPNYSSELNVNALLLGDSALYLCASSFLGAAAPSEQYFGPGTRLTVT.

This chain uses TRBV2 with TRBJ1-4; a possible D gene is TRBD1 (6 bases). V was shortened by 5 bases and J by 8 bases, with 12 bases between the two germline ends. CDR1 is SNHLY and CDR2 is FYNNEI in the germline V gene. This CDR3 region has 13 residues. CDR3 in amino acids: CASSLGTLEKLFF. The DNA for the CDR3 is TGTGCCAGCAGTCTCGGGACACTCGAAAAACTGTTTTTT.

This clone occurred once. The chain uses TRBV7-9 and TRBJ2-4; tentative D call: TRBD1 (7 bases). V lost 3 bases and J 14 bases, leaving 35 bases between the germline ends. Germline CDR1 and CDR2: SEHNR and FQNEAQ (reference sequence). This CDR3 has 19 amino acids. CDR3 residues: CASSLGAGQTTSLVGVKYF. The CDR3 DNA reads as TGTGCCAGCAGCTTGGGGGCGGGACAGACCACGTCCCTAGTTGGTGTTAAGTACTTC.

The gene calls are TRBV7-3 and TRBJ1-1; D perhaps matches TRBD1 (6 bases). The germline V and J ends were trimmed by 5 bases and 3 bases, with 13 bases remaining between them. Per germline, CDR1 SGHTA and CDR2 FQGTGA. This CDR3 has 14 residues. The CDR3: CASSKGRGYTEAFF. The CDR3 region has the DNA TGTGCCAGCAGCAAGGGAAGGGGGTACACTGAAGCTTTCTTT.

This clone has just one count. The CDR3 region has the DNA TGTGCCAGTAGTACACAGGGTAAACTGTTTTTT. Amino acids: CASSTQGKLFF. The chain recombines TRBV19 with TRBJ1-4; a weak D match, TRBD1 (6 bases). The CDR3 contains 11 residues. Germline CDR1 and CDR2: LNHDA and SQIVND (reference sequence). Trimming took off 4 bases at V and 11 bases at J, with 8 bases between the two ends.

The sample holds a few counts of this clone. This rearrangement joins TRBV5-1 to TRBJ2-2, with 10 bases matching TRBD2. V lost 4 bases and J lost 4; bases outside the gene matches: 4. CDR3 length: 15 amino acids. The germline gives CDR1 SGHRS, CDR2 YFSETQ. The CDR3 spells CASSQASGSTGELFF. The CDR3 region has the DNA TGCGCCAGCAGCCAAGCTAGCGGGAGCACCGGGGAGCTGTTTTTT. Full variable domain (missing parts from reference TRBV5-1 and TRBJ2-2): KAGVTQTPRYLIKTRGQQVTLSCSPISGHRSVSWYQQTPGQGLQFLFEYFSETQRNKGNFPGRFSGRQFSNSRSEMNVSTLELGDSALYLCASSQASGSTGELFFGEGSRLTVL.

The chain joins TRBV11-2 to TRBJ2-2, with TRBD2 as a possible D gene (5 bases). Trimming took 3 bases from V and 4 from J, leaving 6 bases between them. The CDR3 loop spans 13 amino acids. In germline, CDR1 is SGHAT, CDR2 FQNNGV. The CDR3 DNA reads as TGTGCCAGCAGCTTCGGACTCACCGGGGAGCTGTTTTTT. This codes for CASSFGLTGELFF.